The next 32 T cell receptor beta chains were all read from a single sample in a study of T cell changes during pregnancy in multiple sclerosis. TCRdb keeps only in-frame clones here, not all; method: immunoSEQ multiplex PCR. Of around 50,000 clones listed, about nine tenths are singletons. Sequenced here: CD4+ T cells from peripheral blood mononuclear cells, sampled after pregnancy. The receptors derive from a female donor in good health, enrolled as a control in a pregnancy study.

This clone showed up just once. In DNA, the CDR3 is TGTGCCAGCAGCCAAGTGATGGGCACGAACACCGGGGAGCTGTTTTTT. It yields the protein CASSQVMGTNTGELFF. J is TRBJ2-2 and V is TRBV14; unclear D gene. Trimming cost V 1 base and J 0 bases, with 9 bases left between them. Per germline, CDR1 SGHDN and CDR2 FVKESK. The CDR3 loop spans 16 amino acids.

The genes are TRBV6-6 and TRBJ1-3, with 7 bases aligning to TRBD1. CDR3 length: 16 residues. The V and J ends lost 2 bases and 2 bases, in that order; junction bases with no gene match: 6. Per the germline V gene, CDR1 is MNHNY and CDR2 is SVGAGI (reference sequence). CDR3 residues: CASSYLGGVPGNTIYF. CDR3 coding DNA: TGTGCCAGCAGTTACCTAGGGGGCGTCCCTGGAAACACCATATATTTT.

The rearrangement uses TRBV29-1 and TRBJ2-5, with D perhaps TRBD1 (6 bases). The V gene's germline CDR1 is SQVTM and CDR2 ANQGSEA. CDR3 length: 13 residues. V was cut by 4 bases and J by 3 bases, with 12 bases left in between. CDR3 amino acids: CSVARGGEETQYF. The CDR3, as DNA: TGCAGCGTTGCACGAGGGGGTGAAGAGACCCAGTACTTC.

The chain joins TRBV28 to TRBJ2-1; 10 positions agree with TRBD2. With V trimmed by 3 bases and J by 4 bases, 9 bases remained unmatched. This CDR3 spans 17 amino acids. CDR1 is MDHEN and CDR2 is SYDVKM in the germline V gene. The CDR3: CASSFILTSGTYNEQFF. The CDR3 nucleotides are TGTGCCAGCAGTTTCATTCTTACTAGCGGGACTTACAATGAGCAGTTCTTC.

This chain connects TRBV29-1 to TRBJ2-1, with a tentative D call TRBD2 (5 bases). Germline V gene lookup returns CDR1 SQVTM and CDR2 ANQGSEA. Between the trimmed V and J ends, which lost 4 bases and 1 base, there was a span of 8 bases. CDR3 length: 13 amino acids. The CDR3 DNA reads as TGCAGCGTTGGTCCGGGGTCCTACAATGAGCAGTTCTTC. Its protein is CSVGPGSYNEQFF.

This chain links TRBV2 with TRBJ1-6; no definite D call. This CDR3 contains 13 residues. V was trimmed by 0 bases and J by 7 bases, leaving 4 bases between them. Germline CDR1 and CDR2: SNHLY and FYNNEI. The CDR3 region has the DNA TGTGCCAGCAGTGAAGCGACAAATTCACCCCTCCACTTT. Protein: CASSEATNSPLHF.

The chain employs TRBV27 and TRBJ2-3, with 14 nucleotides matching TRBD2. The CDR3 covers 17 residues. J was trimmed by 2 bases and V by 7 bases; bases with no gene match: 8. The germline gives CDR1 MNHEY, CDR2 SMNVEV (reference sequence). Here the CDR3 reads CASTGLAGAHNTDTQYF. The CDR3, as DNA: TGTGCCAGCACGGGACTAGCGGGGGCCCATAACACAGATACGCAGTATTTT.

The genes are TRBV7-9 and TRBJ2-3; TRBD1 matches 7 bases. The trim removed 5 bases at V and 2 bases at J, leaving 7 bases unmatched. This CDR3 comprises 15 residues. In germline, CDR1 is SEHNR, CDR2 FQNEAQ (reference sequence). The CDR3 region is CASSPHGQVTDTQYF. Written as DNA, the CDR3 is TGTGCCAGCAGCCCGCACGGACAGGTCACAGATACGCAGTATTTT. The full variable domain, in which reference TRBV7-9 and TRBJ2-3 provide the parts outside the CDR3, is DTGVSQNPRHKITKRGQNVTFRCDPISEHNRLYWYRQTLGQGPEFLTYFQNEAQLEKSRLLSDRFSAERPKGSFSTLEIQRTEQGDSAMYLCASSPHGQVTDTQYFGPGTRLTVL.

This sequence joins TRBV6-5 and TRBJ2-7; D may be TRBD2 (6 bases). The V and J ends lost 4 bases and 2 bases respectively, with 15 bases between them. The CDR3 contains 15 residues. Germline lookup yields CDR1 MNHEY and CDR2 SVGAGI. In nucleotides, the CDR3 is TGTGCCAGCAGTTCCCCCGGGAGTTCCACCTACGAGCAGTACTTC. This encodes CASSSPGSSTYEQYF.

The rearrangement links TRBV6-6 to TRBJ2-2, with 9 bases matching TRBD2. The CDR3 has 16 amino acids. The V gene's germline CDR1 is MNHNY and CDR2 SVGAGI (reference sequence). V was clipped by 2 bases and J by 8 bases; unmatched bases: 9. CDR3 amino acids: CASSYVASGTGGELFF. The CDR3 DNA sequence: TGTGCCAGCAGTTACGTAGCTAGCGGGACTGGGGGGGAGCTGTTTTTT.

The V call is TRBV12-5, the J call TRBJ2-5, with 8 bases that match TRBD1. The V gene end was trimmed by 6 bases and the J gene end by 5 bases; junction bases not matched to a gene: 8. Germline CDR1 is LGHNT and CDR2 is FRNRAP. There are 14 residues in the CDR3. This CDR3 reads CASGRTGTGETQYF. The CDR3 DNA reads TGTGCTAGTGGCCGGACAGGGACTGGGGAGACCCAGTACTTC.

This chain links TRBV21-1 with TRBJ2-5; the listed D gene, TRBD1, was not tested against the DNA. TRBV21-1 is a recognized pseudogene. The CDR3 contains 13 residues. The CDR3, as DNA: TGTGCCAGCAGCAACAGCAGGGGGCATTGTCAGTACTTC. As protein: CASSNSRGHCQYF.

The rearrangement uses TRBV20-1 and TRBJ2-1; possibly TRBD1 for D (5 bases). Germline loops: CDR1 DFQATT, CDR2 SNEGSKA (reference sequence). The length of the CDR3 is 9 residues. V was cut by 7 bases and J by 8 bases, with 6 bases left in between. CDR3 in DNA: TGCAGTGGGGGCCATGAGCAGTTCTTC. Translated: CSGGHEQFF.

The chain employs TRBV9 and TRBJ2-2; D may be TRBD1 (5 bases). V was shortened by 4 bases and J by 7 bases, with 20 bases between the two germline ends. CDR1 and CDR2 from the germline V gene are SGDLS and YYNGEE. The CDR3 sequence is 16 residues long. The CDR3 nucleotides are TGTGCCAGCAGCCAAACCGAAACAGGCCGAAACGGGGAGCTGTTTTTT. Its protein is CASSQTETGRNGELFF.

V is TRBV29-1 and J is TRBJ1-3; a weak D match, TRBD1 (5 bases). Trimming cost V 4 bases and J 2 bases, with 9 bases left between them. Germline CDR1 SQVTM, CDR2 ANQGSEA. The CDR3 runs 13 residues. CDR3 sequence reads: CSVGGKTGNTIYF. The DNA of the CDR3 is TGCAGCGTTGGGGGCAAAACTGGAAACACCATATATTTT.

This chain links TRBV19 with TRBJ2-2, with 10 bases matching TRBD2. In germline, CDR1 is LNHDA, CDR2 SQIVND (reference sequence). Germline trimming cut 4 bases from V and 7 bases from J; bases unmatched to any gene: 6. The CDR3 has 15 amino acids. The CDR3 DNA follows: TGTGCCAGTAGTAAAGCGGGAGGGCTCGGCGGGGAGCTGTTTTTT. This codes for CASSKAGGLGGELFF.

This clone was observed a handful of times. The chain is built from TRBV30 and TRBJ1-6, with 8 bases fitting TRBD1. In germline, CDR1 is GTSNPN, CDR2 SVGIG (reference sequence). Trimming took 4 bases from V and 9 from J; bases not matched to a gene: 11. The CDR3 consists of 15 residues. CDR3 sequence (DNA): TGTGCCTGGATCGGACAGGGCAGGTCGGGTTCACCCCTCCACTTT. Its translation: CAWIGQGRSGSPLHF.

The chain links TRBV5-4 to TRBJ2-6; the D is unclear. V was shortened by 4 bases and J by 3 bases, with 11 bases between the two germline ends. Per the germline V gene, CDR1 is SGHNT and CDR2 is YYREEE (reference sequence). CDR3 length: 15 residues. The CDR3 DNA reads as TGTGCCAGCAGCACCTTTCTTAGTGGGGCCAACGTCCTGACTTTC. Its protein is CASSTFLSGANVLTF.

The chain recombines TRBV7-2 with TRBJ2-1, with a tentative D call TRBD2 (5 bases). This CDR3 comprises 15 residues. The V end was cut by 1 base, the J end by 5 bases, with 12 bases between. CDR1 and CDR2 (germline): SGHTA, FQGNSA. Written as DNA, the CDR3 is TGTGCCAGCAGCTTAGTTGCGGGCCCCCACAATGAGCAGTTCTTC. Translation: CASSLVAGPHNEQFF. Full variable domain (remainder filled in from reference TRBV7-2 and TRBJ2-1): GAGVSQSPSNKVTEKGKDVELRCDPISGHTALYWYRQSLGQGLEFLIYFQGNSAPDKSGLPSDRFSAERTGGSVSTLTIQRTQQEDSAVYLCASSLVAGPHNEQFFGPGTRLTVL.

The chain is built from TRBV6-5 and TRBJ1-2; 7 bases align to TRBD1. CDR1 and CDR2 from the germline V gene are MNHEY and SVGAGI. With V trimmed by 6 bases and J by 2 bases, 9 bases remained unmatched. The CDR3 is 15 residues long. CDR3 nucleotide sequence: TGTGCCAGCAGCCAGACAGGGACTCCAAACTATGGCTACACCTTC. Protein product: CASSQTGTPNYGYTF.

The V call is TRBV4-2, the J call TRBJ2-4; 7 bases map to TRBD2. Trimming took 0 bases from V and 0 from J; bases not matched to a gene: 5. This CDR3 is built from 17 residues. Germline CDR1 is LGHNA and CDR2 is YNFKEQ. CDR3 residues: CASSQDESGIAKNIQYF. The CDR3 coding sequence is TGTGCCAGCAGCCAAGATGAAAGCGGGATAGCCAAAAACATTCAGTACTTC.

The J gene is TRBJ1-2, the V gene TRBV21-1. TRBV21-1 is given as a pseudogene. This CDR3 contains 14 residues. The CDR3 protein is CASTREGGCDGYTF. The DNA for the CDR3 is TGTGCCAGCACCCGGGAGGGTGGGTGCGATGGCTACACCTTC.

This chain links TRBV29-1 with TRBJ2-1; possible D gene TRBD2, 6 bases. This CDR3 has 12 residues. V lost 3 bases and J lost 5, with 8 bases in between. Germline CDR1 SQVTM, CDR2 ANQGSEA. CDR3 region: CSVEGLHNEQFF. The CDR3 coding sequence is TGCAGCGTTGAGGGACTTCACAATGAGCAGTTCTTC.

This chain uses TRBV19 with TRBJ2-7; D not resolved. There are 10 residues in the CDR3. Trimming cost V 7 bases and J 12 bases, with 13 bases left between them. Germline V gene lookup returns CDR1 LNHDA and CDR2 SQIVND (reference sequence). This CDR3 reads CASKGDLVYF. The CDR3, as DNA: TGTGCCAGTAAAGGAGACCTCGTGTACTTC.

The rearrangement joins TRBV4-1 to TRBJ2-3; D is possibly TRBD2 (5 bases). With 4 bases removed from V and 3 bases from J, the gap between germline ends came to 11 bases. Germline V gives CDR1 MGHRA, CDR2 YSYEKL. The CDR3 extends over 14 amino acids. The CDR3 loop is CASSPGTLTDTQYF. DNA of the CDR3: TGCGCCAGCAGCCCGGGAACCTTGACAGATACGCAGTATTTT.

The V call is TRBV27, the J call TRBJ2-7; possibly TRBD2 for D (6 bases). The germline V gene encodes CDR1 MNHEY and CDR2 SMNVEV (reference sequence). V shed 6 bases and J shed 0 bases, with 9 bases lying between them. The CDR3 has 13 residues. DNA for the CDR3: TGTGCCAGCAGCCCGGACTACTCCTACGAGCAGTACTTC. This translates into CASSPDYSYEQYF.

The chain employs TRBV5-1 and TRBJ2-7, with TRBD1 identical over 9 bases. V shed 0 bases and J 0 bases; nucleotides not matched to a gene: 4. The germline CDR1 and CDR2 sequences are SGHRS and YFSETQ. There are 16 residues in the CDR3. Here the CDR3 reads CASSLVAGQGSYEQYF. The CDR3 DNA follows: TGCGCCAGCAGCTTGGTGGCGGGACAGGGCTCCTACGAGCAGTACTTC.

The V and J genes are TRBV7-2 and TRBJ2-2, with D perhaps TRBD2 (5 bases). Between the trimmed V and J ends, which lost 3 bases and 6 bases, there was a span of 8 bases. In germline, CDR1 is SGHTA, CDR2 FQGNSA. CDR3 length: 13 residues. In DNA, the CDR3 is TGTGCCAGCAGCTTTAGCGTTGCCGGGGAGCTGTTTTTT. Protein product: CASSFSVAGELFF.

The chain carries TRBV6-6 and TRBJ2-3; the D gene is possibly TRBD2 (7 bases). Trimming took 7 bases from V and 6 from J, leaving 11 bases between them. The germline CDR1 and CDR2 sequences are MNHNY and SVGAGI (reference sequence). The CDR3 has 12 amino acids. CDR3 nucleotide sequence: TGTGCCAGCACCTCGGGGGGCGATACGCAGTATTTT. It encodes CASTSGGDTQYF.

A remark on this clone: The same CDR3 arises from other DNA sequences in this sample as well. The CDR3 sequence is CASRTGGDYNEQFF. CDR3 bases: TGTGCCAGTAGGACAGGGGGCGACTACAATGAGCAGTTCTTC. The chain couples TRBV19 to TRBJ2-1, with 10 bases aligning to TRBD1. After removal of 6 bases from V and 3 bases from J, the junction contained 2 bases not matched to a gene. Germline V gene sequence: CDR1 LNHDA, CDR2 SQIVND (reference sequence). The CDR3 extends over 14 amino acids.

CDR3 in DNA: TGTGCCAGCAGAGGGACGGACAGGGGTGTCGGGGAGCTGTTTTTT. It is translated as CASRGTDRGVGELFF. The genes are TRBV6-1 and TRBJ2-2, with TRBD1 identical over 9 bases. The ends lost 6 bases at V and 7 bases at J; junction bases unmatched: 9. Germline CDR1 and CDR2: MNHNS and SASEGT. The CDR3 has 15 amino acids.

The gene calls are TRBV5-1 and TRBJ2-6; tentative D call: TRBD1 (5 bases). V lost 2 bases and J 0 bases, leaving 18 bases between the germline ends. CDR1 and CDR2 (germline): SGHRS, YFSETQ. This CDR3 has 19 amino acids. The CDR3 bases are TGCGCCAGCAGCTTTTATTCTCAGGGTGCAGGCTCTGGGGCCAACGTCCTGACTTTC. This codes for CASSFYSQGAGSGANVLTF. The complete variable domain, with remaining parts taken from reference TRBV5-1 and TRBJ2-6, reads KAGVTQTPRYLIKTRGQQVTLSCSPISGHRSVSWYQQTPGQGLQFLFEYFSETQRNKGNFPGRFSGRQFSNSRSEMNVSTLELGDSALYLCASSFYSQGAGSGANVLTFGAGSRLTVL.